The 12 T cell receptor beta chains below come from one sample, sequenced in a study of T cells after yellow fever vaccination (dated by TCRdb to the late 2010s). The treatment or condition label on this specimen signifies: live attenuated yellow fever vaccine strain. Receptors were amplified or captured by 5' RACE. TCRdb records Illumina HiSeq 2500 as the sequencer. Using fastp trimming at Q25 and MiXCR clonotype assembly, TCRdb reanalyzed the public sequencing data and kept in-frame beta chains. Rows are combined by CDR3 protein, so each entry shows the most common genes and DNA. The sample table lists 300,000 to 400,000 distinct CDR3 sequences, 8.7% of them with a count of one. The ten largest account for more than 15% of the sample. This material consisted of PBMCs, taken on the day of the first yellow fever vaccination. The receptors stem from a man between 18 and 29 years old who received the YFV17D yellow fever vaccine.

The gene calls are TRBV6-5 and TRBJ1-2; the D is unclear. V dropped 5 bases and J dropped 6 bases, with 7 bases sitting between them. The CDR3 loop spans 11 amino acids. Per germline, CDR1 MNHEY and CDR2 SVGAGI. The CDR3 sequence: CASSGGDGYTF. CDR3 nucleotides: TGTGCCAGCAGTGGAGGAGATGGCTACACCTTC.

This clonotype has ten or more counts. The J gene is TRBJ2-7, the V gene TRBV5-1; TRBD1 agrees at 7 bases. The CDR3 runs 15 residues. J was trimmed by 2 bases and V by 0 bases; bases with no gene match: 5. The germline gives CDR1 SGHRS, CDR2 YFSETQ. CDR3 residues: CASSLDEGAPYEQYF. The CDR3 DNA reads TGCGCCAGCAGCTTGGATGAGGGGGCACCCTACGAGCAGTACTTC.

V usage is TRBV5-1 and J usage is TRBJ2-1; no firm D call. V lost 5 bases and J 5 bases, leaving 8 bases between the germline ends. The CDR3 is 12 residues long. Germline CDR1 SGHRS, CDR2 YFSETQ. The CDR3 DNA follows: TGCGCCAGCAGTCCCGAACACAATGAGCAGTTCTTC. Its translation: CASSPEHNEQFF.

This clonotype was seen only a few times. V gene TRBV28 combines with J gene TRBJ1-4; weak D call: TRBD1 (6 bases). Germline CDR1 and CDR2: MDHEN and SYDVKM. CDR3 length: 15 residues. The V end lost 6 bases, the J end lost 6 bases, and 17 bases lay between the germline ends. In nucleotides, the CDR3 is TGTGCCAGCAGCTACATTGACAGGCAGGATGAAAAACTGTTTTTT. It yields the protein CASSYIDRQDEKLFF.

J is TRBJ2-5 and V is TRBV28, with 7 bases aligning to TRBD1. The germline V gene encodes CDR1 MDHEN and CDR2 SYDVKM. Trimming cost V 5 bases and J 5 bases; bases outside gene matches: 8. This CDR3 region has 14 residues. This CDR3 is CASSASTGFETQYF. In DNA form, the CDR3 reads TGTGCCAGCAGTGCCTCGACAGGGTTTGAGACCCAGTACTTC.

This clonotype was counted many times. The chain combines TRBV27 with TRBJ1-1; 7 nucleotides match TRBD1. Germline trimming cut 6 bases from V and 11 bases from J; bases unmatched to any gene: 6. The CDR3 length is 11 residues. From germline, CDR1 is MNHEY and CDR2 SMNVEV (reference sequence). Written as DNA, the CDR3 is TGTGCCAGCAGGTCGACAGGGAGGGCTTTCTTT. Protein sequence: CASRSTGRAFF.

This clonotype has at least ten counts. This chain joins TRBV7-9 and TRBJ1-1; no clear D. CDR3 length equals 12 residues. Germline lookup yields CDR1 SEHNR and CDR2 FQNEAQ (reference sequence). V was clipped by 10 bases and J by 4 bases, with 13 bases between them. CDR3 sequence (DNA): TGTGCCATGGATGTTGTTGTCACTGAAGCTTTCTTT. Residues: CAMDVVVTEAFF. Looking up the rest from reference TRBV7-9 and TRBJ1-1 gives the full variable domain: DTGVSQNPRHKITKRGQNVTFRCDPISEHNRLYWYRQTLGQGPEFLTYFQNEAQLEKSRLLSDRFSAERPKGSFSTLEIQRTEQGDSAMYLCAMDVVVTEAFFGQGTRLTVV.

This chain uses TRBV7-9 with TRBJ1-5; D is ambiguous. This CDR3 has 12 amino acids. Per germline, CDR1 SEHNR and CDR2 FQNEAQ (reference sequence). V dropped 4 bases and J dropped 7 bases, with 8 bases sitting between them. The CDR3 reads CASSSGRQPQHF. CDR3 bases: TGTGCCAGCAGCTCCGGGAGGCAGCCCCAGCATTTT.

This clonotype has a single count. The chain uses TRBV5-1 and TRBJ2-1; D possibly matches TRBD1 or TRBD2 (7 bases each). Trimming stripped 3 bases from V and 10 bases from J, with 23 bases between. Germline loops: CDR1 SGHRS, CDR2 YFSETQ. The CDR3 has 16 residues. CDR3 DNA: TGCGCCAGCAGCTCCAGGGGGGGGGCTCCGACGCGGGAGCAGTTCTTC. Protein sequence: CASSSRGGAPTREQFF.

This clonotype was observed a handful of times. The genes are TRBV6-5 and TRBJ1-2; D not resolved. Germline lookup yields CDR1 MNHEY and CDR2 SVGAGI. V was pared by 6 bases and J by 4 bases, with 9 bases between. This CDR3 is 12 amino acids long. The CDR3 reads CASSPEFYGYTF. The CDR3 DNA sequence: TGTGCCAGCAGCCCTGAGTTCTATGGCTACACCTTC.

To note about this clonotype: One end of the junction does not line up with germline, which may come from a read error. The chain employs TRBV29-1 and TRBJ2-3; a weak D match, TRBD1 (6 bases). The CDR3 sequence is 10 residues long. In germline, CDR1 is SQVTM, CDR2 ANQGSEA. The DNA for the CDR3 is TGCAGCGTTGAAACGAGGGACACGATATTT. Translation: CSVETRDTIF.

This clonotype was seen a handful of times. The chain uses TRBV20-1 and TRBJ2-7, with TRBD2 identical over 10 bases. With 0 bases clipped from V and 6 bases from J, the junction kept 17 bases outside the gene matches. CDR1 and CDR2 from the germline V gene are DFQATT and SNEGSKA (reference sequence). The CDR3 sequence is 18 residues long. CDR3: CSARDLSGLAIRRSEQYF. DNA of the CDR3: TGCAGTGCTAGAGATTTGTCGGGACTAGCGATCCGGCGGTCCGAGCAGTACTTC.